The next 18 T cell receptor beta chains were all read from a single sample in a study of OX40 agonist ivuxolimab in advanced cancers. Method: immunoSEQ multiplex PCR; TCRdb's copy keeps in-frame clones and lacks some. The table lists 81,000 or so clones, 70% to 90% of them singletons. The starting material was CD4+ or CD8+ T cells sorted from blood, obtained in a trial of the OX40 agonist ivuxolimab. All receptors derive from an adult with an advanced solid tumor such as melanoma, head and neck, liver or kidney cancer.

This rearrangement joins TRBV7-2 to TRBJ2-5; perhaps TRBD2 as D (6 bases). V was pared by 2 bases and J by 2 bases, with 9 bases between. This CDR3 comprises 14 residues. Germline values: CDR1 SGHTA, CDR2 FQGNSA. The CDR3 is CASSLFGGQETQYF. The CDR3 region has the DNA TGTGCCAGCAGCTTATTCGGGGGACAAGAGACCCAGTACTTC.

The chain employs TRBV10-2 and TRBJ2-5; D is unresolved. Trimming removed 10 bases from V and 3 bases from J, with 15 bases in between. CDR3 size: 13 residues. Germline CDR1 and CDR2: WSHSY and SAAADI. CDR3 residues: CAISEVAKETQYF. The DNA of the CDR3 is TGCGCCATCTCCGAAGTGGCAAAAGAGACCCAGTACTTC.

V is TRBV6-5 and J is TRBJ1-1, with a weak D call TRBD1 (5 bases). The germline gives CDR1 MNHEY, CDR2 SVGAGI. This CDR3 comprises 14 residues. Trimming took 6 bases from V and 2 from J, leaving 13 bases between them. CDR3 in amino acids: CASSPPGTNTEAFF. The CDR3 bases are TGTGCCAGCAGCCCCCCCGGGACTAACACTGAAGCTTTCTTT.

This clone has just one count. CDR3 region: CASSGPGGETQYF. The CDR3 region has the DNA TGCGCCAGCAGTGGACCGGGGGGGGAGACCCAGTACTTC. This chain uses TRBV10-1 with TRBJ2-5; TRBD2 agrees at 8 bases. There are 13 residues in the CDR3. J was trimmed by 5 bases and V by 4 bases; bases with no gene match: 3. Germline V gene lookup returns CDR1 WNHNN and CDR2 SYGVQD (reference sequence).

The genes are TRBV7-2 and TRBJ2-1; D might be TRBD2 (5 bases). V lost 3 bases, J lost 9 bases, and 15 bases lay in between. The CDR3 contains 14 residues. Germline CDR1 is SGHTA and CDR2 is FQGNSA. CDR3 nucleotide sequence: TGTGCCAGCAGCTTCGGACTTCAGATGGGTGAGCAGTTCTTC. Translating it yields CASSFGLQMGEQFF.

The CDR3 reads CASGIGNTIYF. DNA for the CDR3: TGTGCCAGCGGGATAGGAAACACCATATATTTT. The chain couples TRBV6-1 to TRBJ1-3, with D uncertain. CDR1 MNHNS and CDR2 SASEGT come from the germline V gene. Trimming pared 8 bases from V and 4 bases from J, leaving 6 bases between. This CDR3 spans 11 amino acids.

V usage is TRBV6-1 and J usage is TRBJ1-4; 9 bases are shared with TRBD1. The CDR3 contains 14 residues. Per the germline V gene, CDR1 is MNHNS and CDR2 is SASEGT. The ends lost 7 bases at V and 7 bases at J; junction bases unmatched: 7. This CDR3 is CASNPDRGREKLFF. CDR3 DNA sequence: TGTGCCAGCAACCCGGACAGGGGACGTGAAAAACTGTTTTTT.

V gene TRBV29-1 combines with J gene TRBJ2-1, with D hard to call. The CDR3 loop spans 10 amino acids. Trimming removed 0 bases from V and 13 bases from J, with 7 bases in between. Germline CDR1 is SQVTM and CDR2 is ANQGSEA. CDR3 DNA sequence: TGCAGCGTTGAAGATCCCCCACAGTTCTTC. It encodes CSVEDPPQFF.

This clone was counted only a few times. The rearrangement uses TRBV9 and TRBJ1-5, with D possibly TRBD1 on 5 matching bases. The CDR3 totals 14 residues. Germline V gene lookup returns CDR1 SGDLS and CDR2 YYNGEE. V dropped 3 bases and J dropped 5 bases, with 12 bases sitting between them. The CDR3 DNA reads TGTGCCAGCAGCGCGGGACTTGGGCATCAGCCCCAGCATTTT. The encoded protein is CASSAGLGHQPQHF.

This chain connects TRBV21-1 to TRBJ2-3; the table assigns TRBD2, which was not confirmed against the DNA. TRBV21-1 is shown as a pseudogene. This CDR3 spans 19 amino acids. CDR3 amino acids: CASSTWEPGYSHSTDTQYF. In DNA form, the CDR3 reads TGTGCCAGCAGCACTTGGGAGCCGGGTTACTCCCATAGCACAGATACGCAGTATTTT.

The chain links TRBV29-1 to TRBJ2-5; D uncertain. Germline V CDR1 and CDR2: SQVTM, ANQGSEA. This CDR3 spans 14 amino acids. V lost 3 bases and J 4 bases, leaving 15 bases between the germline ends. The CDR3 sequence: CSVEGSWVAETQYF. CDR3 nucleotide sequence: TGCAGCGTTGAGGGTAGCTGGGTGGCAGAGACCCAGTACTTC.

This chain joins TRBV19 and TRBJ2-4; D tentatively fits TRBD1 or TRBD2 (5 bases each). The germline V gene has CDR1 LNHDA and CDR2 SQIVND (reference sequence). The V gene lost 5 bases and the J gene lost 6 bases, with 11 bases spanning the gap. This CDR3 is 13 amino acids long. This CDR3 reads CASSGTGSNIQYF. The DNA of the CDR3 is TGTGCCAGTAGTGGGACGGGATCAAACATTCAGTACTTC.

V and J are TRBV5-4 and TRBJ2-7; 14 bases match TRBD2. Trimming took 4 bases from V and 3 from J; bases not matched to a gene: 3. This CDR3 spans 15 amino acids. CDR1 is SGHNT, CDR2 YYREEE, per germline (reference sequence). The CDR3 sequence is CASSQGTSGGYEQYF. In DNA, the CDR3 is TGTGCCAGCAGCCAAGGGACTAGCGGGGGCTACGAGCAGTACTTC.

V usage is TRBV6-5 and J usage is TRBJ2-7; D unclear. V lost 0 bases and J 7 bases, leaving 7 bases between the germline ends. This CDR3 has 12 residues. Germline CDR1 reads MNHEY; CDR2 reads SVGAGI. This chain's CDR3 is CASSYSRVEQYF. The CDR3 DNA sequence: TGTGCCAGCAGTTACTCGAGAGTGGAGCAGTACTTC.

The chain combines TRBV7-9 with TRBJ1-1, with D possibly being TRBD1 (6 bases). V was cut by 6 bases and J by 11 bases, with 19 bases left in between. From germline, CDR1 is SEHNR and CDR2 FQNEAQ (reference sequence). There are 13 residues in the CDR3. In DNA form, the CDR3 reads TGTGCCAGCAGTCATCGGACAGTCCAAGAGGCTTTCTTT. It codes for CASSHRTVQEAFF.

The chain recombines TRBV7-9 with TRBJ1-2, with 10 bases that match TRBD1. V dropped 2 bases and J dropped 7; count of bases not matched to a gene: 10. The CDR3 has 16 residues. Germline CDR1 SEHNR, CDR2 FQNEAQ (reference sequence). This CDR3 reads CASSLRQGAYDGGYTF. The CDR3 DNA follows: TGTGCCAGCAGCTTAAGACAGGGGGCGTATGACGGTGGCTACACCTTC.

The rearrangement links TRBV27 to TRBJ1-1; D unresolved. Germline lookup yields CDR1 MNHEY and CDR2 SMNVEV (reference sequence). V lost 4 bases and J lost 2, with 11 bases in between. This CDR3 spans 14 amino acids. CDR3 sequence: CASSSPHLNTEAFF. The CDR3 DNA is TGTGCCAGCAGTTCGCCGCACCTAAACACTGAAGCTTTCTTT.

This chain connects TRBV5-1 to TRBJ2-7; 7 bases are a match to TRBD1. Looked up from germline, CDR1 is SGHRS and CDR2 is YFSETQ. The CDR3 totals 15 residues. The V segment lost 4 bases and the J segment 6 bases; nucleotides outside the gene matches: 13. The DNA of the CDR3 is TGCGCCAGCAGCCCCACCAACAGGGGAGTTACCGAGCAGTACTTC. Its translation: CASSPTNRGVTEQYF.